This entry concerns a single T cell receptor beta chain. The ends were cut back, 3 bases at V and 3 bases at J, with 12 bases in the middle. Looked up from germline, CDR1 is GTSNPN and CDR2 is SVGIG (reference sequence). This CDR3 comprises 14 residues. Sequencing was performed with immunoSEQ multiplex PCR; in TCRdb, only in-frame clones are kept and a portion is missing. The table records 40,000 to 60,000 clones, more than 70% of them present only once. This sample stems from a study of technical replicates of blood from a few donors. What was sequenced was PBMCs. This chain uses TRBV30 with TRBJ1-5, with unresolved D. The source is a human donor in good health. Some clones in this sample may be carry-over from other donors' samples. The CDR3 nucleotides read TGTGCCTGGAGCGGTAGTGCTTTCAATCAGCCCCAGCATTTT. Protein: CAWSGSAFNQPQHF. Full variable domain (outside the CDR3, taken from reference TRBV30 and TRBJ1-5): SQTIHQWPATLVQPVGSPLSLECTVEGTSNPNLYWYRQAAGRGLQLLFYSVGIGQISSEVPQNLSASRPQDRQFILSSKKLLLSDSGFYLCAWSGSAFNQPQHFGDGTRLSIL.